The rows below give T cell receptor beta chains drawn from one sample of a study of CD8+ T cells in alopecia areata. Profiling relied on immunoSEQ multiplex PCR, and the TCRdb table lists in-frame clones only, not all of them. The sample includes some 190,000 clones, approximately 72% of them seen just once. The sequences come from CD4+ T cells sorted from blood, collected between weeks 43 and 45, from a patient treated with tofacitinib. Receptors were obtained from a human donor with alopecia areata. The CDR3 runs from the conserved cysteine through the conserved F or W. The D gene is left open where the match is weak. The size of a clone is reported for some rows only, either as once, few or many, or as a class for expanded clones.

cdr3_nt: TGTGCCAGCAGCGAGACCGGACGGAATCAGCCCCAGCATTTT
cdr3_aa: CASSETGRNQPQHF
clone_size: NA
v_call: TRBV5-6
j_call: TRBJ1-5
d_call: NA

cdr3_nt: TGTGCCTGGAGCGTCCCAGCCGGGGCCAACGTCCTGACTTTC
cdr3_aa: CAWSVPAGANVLTF
clone_size: NA
v_call: TRBV30
j_call: TRBJ2-6
d_call: NA

cdr3_nt: TGTGCCTGGAGTCTATCCGGGTTCTCTGAAGCTTTCTTT
cdr3_aa: CAWSLSGFSEAFF
clone_size: NA
v_call: TRBV30
j_call: TRBJ1-1
d_call: NA

cdr3_nt: TGTGCCAGCAGCCACGGGATGAACACTGAAGCTTTCTTT
cdr3_aa: CASSHGMNTEAFF
clone_size: NA
v_call: TRBV7-9
j_call: TRBJ1-1
d_call: NA

cdr3_nt: TGTGCCAGCAGTTCGCCGGGACAGAGAATCTATGGCTACACCTTC
cdr3_aa: CASSSPGQRIYGYTF
clone_size: once
v_call: TRBV6-6
j_call: TRBJ1-2
d_call: TRBD1

cdr3_nt: TGTGCCAGCAGTTTATGGGCAGACAACCTAAGCACAGATACGCAGTATTTT
cdr3_aa: CASSLWADNLSTDTQYF
clone_size: NA
v_call: TRBV27
j_call: TRBJ2-3
d_call: NA

cdr3_nt: TGCAGCGCGAGCGGGGGGGCCCGTTTCGCCACAGATACGCAGTATTTT
cdr3_aa: CSASGGARFATDTQYF
clone_size: NA
v_call: TRBV29-1
j_call: TRBJ2-3
d_call: TRBD2

cdr3_nt: TGCGCCAGCAGCCAAGATACAGAGAGGCAGTACTTC
cdr3_aa: CASSQDTERQYF
clone_size: NA
v_call: TRBV4-3
j_call: TRBJ2-7
d_call: NA

cdr3_nt: TGCGCCAGCAGCCAAGACGGAACTTGGGCGGGAGCCCAGTACTTC
cdr3_aa: CASSQDGTWAGAQYF
clone_size: NA
v_call: TRBV4-3
j_call: TRBJ2-5
d_call: TRBD2

cdr3_nt: TGTGGGCCGCTTAGCTCCTACGAGCAGTACTTC
cdr3_aa: CGPLSSYEQYF
clone_size: NA
v_call: TRBV27
j_call: TRBJ2-7
d_call: NA

cdr3_nt: TGTGCCAGCAGCATTCCCGGGACTAAAGAGACCCAGTACTTC
cdr3_aa: CASSIPGTKETQYF
clone_size: NA
v_call: TRBV5-4
j_call: TRBJ2-5
d_call: TRBD2

cdr3_nt: TGTGCCAGCAGTCATCCGGGCGTCCTAGGGGAGCAGTACTTC
cdr3_aa: CASSHPGVLGEQYF
clone_size: few
v_call: TRBV11-3
j_call: TRBJ2-7
d_call: NA

cdr3_nt: TGCAGCGATGTGGACAGGGAGGTTTCACCCCTCCACTTT
cdr3_aa: CSDVDREVSPLHF
clone_size: NA
v_call: TRBV29-1
j_call: TRBJ1-6
d_call: TRBD1